One and the same sample provided the 19 T cell receptor beta chains below, sequenced in a study of T cell responses to AZD1222 COVID-19 vaccine (dated by TCRdb to 2020 to 2022). The receptor library was made with the immunoSEQ multiplex PCR assay. This is the immuneACCESS table as TCRdb keeps it, with only in-frame sequences that have V and J called. A part of the clones is gone; compared with another copy, unresolved V genes explain less than half, and the rest is unexplained. The sample table holds over 100,000 clones, of which 85% to 90% were seen once. The top ten clonotypes cover roughly 4% of the sample. The time point label corresponds to: baseline before first vaccination. The sequencing here drew on peripheral blood, taken on day 0 of AZD1222 vaccination. All receptors derive from an adult in good health.

The chain joins TRBV29-1 to TRBJ1-3; D gene uncertain. This CDR3 has 13 residues. Looked up from germline, CDR1 is SQVTM and CDR2 is ANQGSEA. V gave up 3 bases and J gave up 0 bases, with 6 bases separating them. The CDR3 loop is CSVEKVSGNTIYF. CDR3 in DNA: TGCAGCGTTGAGAAGGTCTCTGGAAACACCATATATTTT.

The V gene is TRBV27, the J gene TRBJ2-3; TRBD2 is a possible D gene (6 bases). This CDR3 is built from 14 residues. The germline CDR1 and CDR2 sequences are MNHEY and SMNVEV (reference sequence). Trimming took off 4 bases at V and 13 bases at J, with 21 bases between the two ends. This chain's CDR3 is CASSSVGDAGSKYF. The DNA for the CDR3 is TGTGCCAGCAGTTCAGTGGGGGACGCGGGGTCCAAGTATTTT.

The rearrangement joins TRBV19 to TRBJ2-6, with D unresolved. The V and J ends lost 7 bases and 0 bases respectively, with 4 bases between them. The germline V gene has CDR1 LNHDA and CDR2 SQIVND (reference sequence). The CDR3 contains 13 residues. The CDR3, as DNA: TGTGCCAGTACTCACTCTGGGGCCAACGTCCTGACTTTC. The encoded protein is CASTHSGANVLTF.

This clone was seen only a few times. CDR3 nucleotide sequence: TGTGCCAGCAGCTACGACCTAACAAGTTATGGCTACACCTTC. Residues: CASSYDLTSYGYTF. This sequence joins TRBV5-5 and TRBJ1-2; D ambiguous. The CDR3 runs 14 residues. Germline CDR1 reads SGHKS; CDR2 reads YYEKEE (reference sequence). With 3 bases removed from V and 5 bases from J, the gap between germline ends came to 14 bases. Complete variable domain (other parts from reference TRBV5-5 and TRBJ1-2): DAGVTQSPTHLIKTRGQQVTLRCSPISGHKSVSWYQQVLGQGPQFIFQYYEKEERGRGNFPDRFSARQFPNYSSELNVNALLLGDSALYLCASSYDLTSYGYTFGSGTRLTVV.

The CDR3 DNA follows: TGTGCCAGTAGCCCCGGGACAGTCTATGGCTACACCTTC. This gives the protein CASSPGTVYGYTF. The chain uses TRBV19 and TRBJ1-2, with 7 bases matching TRBD1. The trim removed 6 bases at V and 4 bases at J, leaving 5 bases unmatched. The germline V gene encodes CDR1 LNHDA and CDR2 SQIVND (reference sequence). The CDR3 spans 13 residues.

J is TRBJ2-3 and V is TRBV5-4; TRBD2 aligns across 8 bases. V lost 6 bases to trimming and J lost 1 base; unmatched junction nucleotides: 7. The V gene's germline CDR1 is SGHNT and CDR2 YYREEE (reference sequence). This CDR3 comprises 15 residues. The CDR3 spells CASKAGLVGTDTQYF. CDR3 nucleotide sequence: TGTGCCAGCAAGGCGGGACTAGTTGGCACAGATACGCAGTATTTT.

The rearrangement links TRBV12-2 to TRBJ2-3; TRBD2, the D gene given by the table, was not confirmed from the DNA. TRBV12-2 is an annotated pseudogene. CDR3 length: 16 amino acids. The CDR3 loop is CASRLTPSGGAHTQYF. CDR3 nucleotide sequence: TGTGCAAGTCGCTTAACCCCTAGCGGGGGGGCACATACGCAGTATTTT.

This chain uses TRBV11-2 with TRBJ1-5; a possible D gene is TRBD1 (5 bases). The V end lost 1 base, the J end lost 6 bases, and 16 bases lay between the germline ends. The CDR3 spans 16 residues. Germline V gives CDR1 SGHAT, CDR2 FQNNGV. The CDR3 DNA follows: TGTGCCAGCAGCTTAGGTAAGGGGCTGGGCCCTCAGCCCCAGCATTTT. The encoded protein is CASSLGKGLGPQPQHF.

The chain carries TRBV19 and TRBJ2-7, with 7 bases that match TRBD1. The CDR3 loop spans 13 amino acids. CDR1 is LNHDA and CDR2 is SQIVND in the germline V gene (reference sequence). V shed 6 bases and J 2 bases; nucleotides not matched to a gene: 4. CDR3 region: CASRDRATYEQYF. DNA for the CDR3: TGTGCCAGTAGAGACAGGGCAACCTACGAGCAGTACTTC.

This chain uses TRBV12-5 with TRBJ2-2, with 9 bases aligning to TRBD1. Per the germline V gene, CDR1 is LGHNT and CDR2 is FRNRAP. CDR3 length: 16 amino acids. V lost 0 bases to trimming and J lost 6 bases; unmatched junction nucleotides: 5. This CDR3 is CASGLVGTGIAGELFF. CDR3 DNA sequence: TGTGCTAGTGGTTTGGTCGGGACAGGGATAGCCGGGGAGCTGTTTTTT.

This chain connects TRBV7-3 to TRBJ1-1, with D possibly matching TRBD1 (6 bases). The germline V gene encodes CDR1 SGHTA and CDR2 FQGTGA. The CDR3 contains 13 residues. Trimming removed 3 bases from V and 5 bases from J, with 10 bases in between. The CDR3 protein is CASSFSGDTEAFF. The CDR3 region has the DNA TGTGCCAGCAGCTTTTCAGGGGATACTGAAGCTTTCTTT.

The chain couples TRBV5-1 to TRBJ2-2, with D possibly being TRBD1 or TRBD2 (7 bases each). The CDR3 loop spans 17 amino acids. Trimming pared 7 bases from V and 1 base from J, leaving 20 bases between. The V gene's germline CDR1 is SGHRS and CDR2 YFSETQ. For the CDR3, the DNA is TGCGCCAGCGTCCCTGGAAGCGGGACAGTGAACACCGGGGAGCTGTTTTTT. Residues: CASVPGSGTVNTGELFF.

This rearrangement joins TRBV5-4 to TRBJ2-7; tentative D call: TRBD1 (6 bases). The CDR3 extends over 12 amino acids. V dropped 3 bases and J dropped 2 bases, with 6 bases sitting between them. Per the germline V gene, CDR1 is SGHNT and CDR2 is YYREEE (reference sequence). The CDR3 spells CASSWGPYEQYF. CDR3 DNA: TGTGCCAGCAGCTGGGGGCCCTACGAGCAGTACTTC.

This chain uses TRBV25-1 with TRBJ1-3; D gene uncertain. Germline CDR1 is MGHDK and CDR2 is SYGVNS. V lost 3 bases and J 0 bases, leaving 9 bases between the germline ends. The CDR3 totals 15 residues. Written as DNA, the CDR3 is TGTGCCAGCAGTGAGGAACCCAGCTCTGGAAACACCATATATTTT. It specifies CASSEEPSSGNTIYF.

The chain joins TRBV11-2 to TRBJ1-1; possibly TRBD1 for D (6 bases). CDR3 length equals 18 residues. The ends were cut back, 5 bases at V and 2 bases at J, with 24 bases in the middle. Germline V CDR1 and CDR2: SGHAT, FQNNGV. The CDR3 sequence is CASSPARTGALLNTEAFF. The CDR3 DNA reads as TGTGCCAGCAGCCCAGCGAGGACGGGGGCTCTCCTAAACACTGAAGCTTTCTTT.

V is TRBV5-1 and J is TRBJ1-2; D perhaps matches TRBD1 (6 bases). V lost 4 bases, J lost 6 bases, and 19 bases lay in between. Looked up from germline, CDR1 is SGHRS and CDR2 is YFSETQ. The CDR3 covers 15 residues. CDR3 in DNA: TGCGCCAGCAGCCTAGAGAACAGGGTATCGAATGGCTACACCTTC. It yields the protein CASSLENRVSNGYTF.

The chain has TRBV28 and TRBJ1-5; the match to TRBD1 covers 9 bases. The CDR3 spans 14 residues. The J segment lost 7 bases and the V segment lost 6 bases, leaving 7 bases of the junction unmatched. Germline assignment: CDR1 MDHEN and CDR2 SYDVKM. CDR3 DNA sequence: TGTGCCAGCAGCTCCGGACAGGGGACGCAGCCCCAGCATTTT. It encodes CASSSGQGTQPQHF.

The chain joins TRBV15 to TRBJ1-5; 7 bases map to TRBD1. Looked up from germline, CDR1 is LNHNV and CDR2 is YYDKDF (reference sequence). J was trimmed by 7 bases and V by 3 bases; bases with no gene match: 6. The CDR3 is 14 residues long. The CDR3 protein is CATSSDRVGQPQHF. DNA for the CDR3: TGTGCCACCAGCAGCGACAGGGTGGGCCAGCCCCAGCATTTT.

This clone was seen only once. The chain uses TRBV2 and TRBJ1-2; perhaps TRBD1 as D (5 bases). This CDR3 spans 14 amino acids. Trimming took off 7 bases at V and 4 bases at J, with 16 bases between the two ends. Germline loops: CDR1 SNHLY, CDR2 FYNNEI. The CDR3, as DNA: TGTGCCAGCATGTCGCGGGGCTCGAGCTATGGCTACACCTTC. Translated, it gives CASMSRGSSYGYTF.